The T cell receptor beta chain under discussion was sequenced for a study of shared T cell receptors in the human thymus (dated by TCRdb to about 2021). General notes on the study: The study examined how self-reactive, shared T-cell receptor alpha chains are generated in the human thymus.

Regarding this clone: Its recognized antigen is unknown. No base-level quality is on record; no much larger clone is a single base apart.

From the cysteine up to the phenylalanine, the CDR3 has a length of 14 residues. Of all the DNA, just the CDR3 is kept, 42 bases in frame from base 1. CDR1 and CDR2 are read off the germline V gene as MNHEY and SVGAGI. The trim is 4 bases for V and 12 bases for J, with a gap of 19 bases between the germline ends. The library was built by means of the immunoSEQ multiplex PCR assay. The table comes from immuneACCESS by way of TCRdb, which keeps in-frame sequences with V and J called. Part of the clones is missing from these tables; in studies checked, under half for an unresolved V gene and the rest for unknown reasons. For this sample the table gives 550,000 to 800,000 clones, of which 75% to 90% were detected only once. The ten largest account for roughly 0.01% of the sample. This sample also appeared in a second study, on human thymus T cells. The second study, in turn, reports: In Finland, the donors were immunologically healthy infants who were having open corrective cardiac surgery for congenital heart defects. Thymus tissue was collected as surgical resects that were removed during corrective cardiac surgery. V and J gene segment usage appeared biased in both thymic and peripheral blood repertoires. According to the related research, thymic TCR repertoires were highly overlapping among unrelated individuals. The study described the TCR alpha and beta repertoires in under 10 infant thymus samples and a handful of matching peripheral blood samples. Donor ages ranged from roughly 7 to 250 days, and the cohort comprised over 5 male and two female infants. Thymocytes were freed from the tissue by mechanical means and kept at -70 degrees C as pellets of roughly 9-30 million cells. Genomic DNA was extracted from frozen cell pellets with a QIAsymphony instrument. Using the immunoSEQ multiplex PCR assay, the TCRB and TCRAD loci were amplified from a standardized quantity of quality-controlled genomic DNA. The amplicons covered the V(D)J region and were long enough to include the CDR3 and to identify the V and J genes. The amplicons were sequenced on an Illumina platform via the commercial immunoSEQ service. Primer bias and sequencing errors were corrected using previously described methods, and TCRAD and TCRB definitions followed the IMGT database. The repertoires were analysed using immunoSEQ Analyzer 3.0 and VDJTools for basic statistics, V/J segment usage, diversity estimates, rarefaction and pairwise overlap. To estimate diversity, the Chao1, ChaoE, Efron-Thisted, Shannon and inverse Simpson indices were applied, and diversity was also estimated on datasets down-sampled to the smallest sample. Repertoire overlap used strict matching of CDR3 nucleotide sequence, V gene and J gene, with Jaccard-based multidimensional scaling clustering. On average, about 810,000 unique TCRB clonotypes were obtained from thymus samples, compared with approximately 82,000 from blood samples.

Material: thymocytes. The clonotype originates from a girl younger than two with a congenital heart defect. Donor details come from another sample of the same person, matched by shared clones. The rearranged chain carries TRBV6-5 and TRBJ1-3; matching of 6 bases hints at TRBD1 as the D gene. Here the CDR3 is given as CASSSIPGGHIIYF. The bases read TGTGCCAGCAGTTCCATTCCGGGGGGACACATCATATATTTT.